Below, 6 T cell receptor beta chains from the same sample are listed, as sequenced in a study of shared clonotypes between healthy human individuals (dated by TCRdb to about 2020). To prepare the library, the immunoSEQ multiplex PCR assay was applied. TCRdb limited this immuneACCESS table to in-frame rearrangements with V and J called. A share of clones is missing; checked studies link under half to unresolved V genes, and the rest is unexplained. This sample lists more than 900,000 clones; approximately 78% were detected once. The ten largest account for under 0.8% of the sample. The specimen was memory CD4+ T cells from PBMCs. The sample's cell subset or site label, decoded: CD45RA-negative fraction. Source of these receptors: a man aged 18 to 35 in good health. Some clones in this sample may be carry-over from other donors' samples.

This clone was seen just once. The CDR3 DNA follows: TGTGCCAGTACCCCAATGAACACCAAGTTCGCGAACACCGGGGAGCTGTTTTTT. It is translated as CASTPMNTKFANTGELFF. V is TRBV19 and J is TRBJ2-2; unclear D gene. The CDR3 sequence is 18 residues long. Trimming removed 7 bases from V and 0 bases from J, with 21 bases in between. Germline loops: CDR1 LNHDA, CDR2 SQIVND (reference sequence). Full variable domain (remainder filled in from reference TRBV19 and TRBJ2-2): DGGITQSPKYLFRKEGQNVTLSCEQNLNHDAMYWYRQDPGQGLRLIYYSQIVNDFQKGDIAEGYSVSREKKESFPLTVTSAQKNPTAFYLCASTPMNTKFANTGELFFGEGSRLTVL.

V usage is TRBV19 and J usage is TRBJ2-2; TRBD2 aligns across 13 bases. The germline gives CDR1 LNHDA, CDR2 SQIVND (reference sequence). J lost 5 bases, V lost 10 bases, and 4 bases had no gene match. The CDR3 runs to 14 residues. The CDR3 nucleotides read TGTGCCACCTCGGGACTAGCGGGAACCGGGGAGCTGTTTTTT. Translated: CATSGLAGTGELFF.

The chain combines TRBV4-3 with TRBJ2-2; no clear D gene. With 1 base removed from V and 3 bases from J, the gap between germline ends came to 6 bases. The germline gives CDR1 LGHNA, CDR2 YSLEER. This CDR3 is built from 14 residues. DNA for the CDR3: TGCGCCAGCAGCCAAGTCCGGGACACCGGGGAGCTGTTTTTT. This gives the protein CASSQVRDTGELFF.

V gene TRBV5-1 combines with J gene TRBJ2-1; 12 bases match TRBD2. The ends lost 3 bases at V and 16 bases at J; junction bases unmatched: 8. This CDR3 comprises 13 residues. Germline assignment: CDR1 SGHRS and CDR2 YFSETQ. CDR3 in amino acids: CASSSTSGSGLFF. Written as DNA, the CDR3 is TGCGCCAGCAGCTCGACTAGCGGGAGTGGGTTATTCTTC.

The J gene is TRBJ2-5, the V gene TRBV19; the D is unclear. CDR3 length equals 14 residues. Trimming took off 2 bases at V and 1 base at J, with 8 bases between the two ends. Germline CDR1 and CDR2: LNHDA and SQIVND (reference sequence). The DNA of the CDR3 is TGTGCCAGTAGTATACCCGGGTTCCAAGAGACCCAGTACTTC. This translates into CASSIPGFQETQYF.

This chain connects TRBV5-1 to TRBJ1-2; a possible D gene is TRBD1 (5 bases). V shed 4 bases and J shed 2 bases, with 15 bases lying between them. CDR1 is SGHRS and CDR2 is YFSETQ in the germline V gene. The CDR3 has 15 residues. The CDR3 loop reads CASSPQRGLNYGYTF. For the CDR3, the DNA is TGCGCCAGCAGCCCTCAACGGGGCCTAAACTATGGCTACACCTTC. Based on the CDR3 plus reference TRBV5-1 and TRBJ1-2, the full variable domain is KAGVTQTPRYLIKTRGQQVTLSCSPISGHRSVSWYQQTPGQGLQFLFEYFSETQRNKGNFPGRFSGRQFSNSRSEMNVSTLELGDSALYLCASSPQRGLNYGYTFGSGTRLTVV.